A selection of T cell receptor beta chains follows, all from one sample in a study of molecular identifiers for immune sequencing clone quantification. TCRdb reanalysed the PCR reads using MiXCR and keeps one entry per CDR3 protein. This sample has around 40,000 distinct CDR3 sequences, with approximately 19% found just once. Sequenced input: naive CD8+ T cells from blood, with Jurkat cell RNA spiked in. The source is a human donor in good health. Some libraries in this study had Jurkat cell RNA spiked in. Each CDR3 is given with its conserved first and last residue.

V gene	J gene	CDR3 protein
TRBV12-3/TRBV12-4	TRBJ2-3	CASSLAGERDTQYF
TRBV19	TRBJ2-5	CASSIGRGRMGPETQYF
TRBV4-1	TRBJ2-3	CASSQELAGRLGDTQYF
TRBV13	TRBJ2-7	CASSRPGQAKEQYF
TRBV29-1	TRBJ2-5	CSVEGDEGFGTQYF
TRBV29-1	TRBJ2-7	CSVESEEKTYEQYF
TRBV29-1	TRBJ2-1	CSVLGEGGGEQFF
TRBV9	TRBJ2-2	CASAGGGGTGELFF
TRBV18	TRBJ2-7	CASSLRDNSYEQYF
TRBV4-1	TRBJ2-7	CASSQDATGGDEQYF
TRBV12-5	TRBJ2-1	CASVPGLDYNEQFF
TRBV4-3	TRBJ2-3	CASSQDLLAGVTDTQYF
TRBV7-9	TRBJ2-3	CASSLVSSRHDGTDTQYF
TRBV27	TRBJ2-6	CASTLTGPSSGANVLTF
TRBV27	TRBJ2-7	CASRASGRFYEQYF
TRBV12-3/TRBV12-4	TRBJ2-5	CASRQGSETQYF
TRBV10-3	TRBJ2-3	CAISMTSGGVGDTQYF
TRBV7-2	TRBJ2-1	CASSLGTGLGSYNEQFF
TRBV20-1	TRBJ1-5	CSARHGPPSDQPQHF
TRBV4-3	TRBJ2-5	CASSQDWGETQYF
TRBV12-3/TRBV12-4	TRBJ1-1	CASSLGAGNTEAFF
TRBV7-9	TRBJ2-5	CASSLLAGVETQYF
TRBV5-6	TRBJ2-3	CASSLGGGGPDTQYF
TRBV11-1	TRBJ2-3	CASSSRTSGVRATQYF
TRBV19	TRBJ1-2	CASSTRTGLYGYTF
TRBV10-3	TRBJ2-3	CAISDSGDYTDTQYF
TRBV27	TRBJ2-3	CASSLTPAADTQYF
TRBV18	TRBJ1-1	CASSPSWQGNTEAFF
TRBV2	TRBJ2-6	CAKDRADGGDFGANVLTF
TRBV7-3	TRBJ2-1	CASSPVGSGYNEQFF
TRBV23-1	TRBJ1-2	CASSQAGWYNYGYTF
TRBV7-9	TRBJ1-4	CASGTGYRATNEKLFF
TRBV29-1	TRBJ2-3	CSVGGNEGMGLDTQYF
TRBV6-1	TRBJ2-5	CASSERAGGWGETQYF
TRBV27	TRBJ2-3	CASSLKTGGPTSTDTQYF
TRBV6-2/TRBV6-3	TRBJ2-2	CASSYTVTNTGELFF
TRBV5-6	TRBJ2-7	CASSLESSGNEQYF
TRBV14	TRBJ2-3	CASSQDVNTDTQYF
TRBV6-5	TRBJ1-2	CASSYSSDYTYGYTF
TRBV5-1	TRBJ2-5	CASSAALAGVKETQYF
TRBV20-1	TRBJ2-3	CSARDPRKSTDTQYF
TRBV3-1	TRBJ2-3	CASSQEWGQGDTQYF
TRBV6-2/TRBV6-3	TRBJ2-3	CASSQGLAGEDTQYF
TRBV7-9	TRBJ2-5	CASSLASGGQETQYF
TRBV6-2/TRBV6-3	TRBJ1-1	CASSSPISAEAFF
TRBV6-6	TRBJ2-2	CASSYSVPNTGELFF
TRBV27	TRBJ2-1	CASSLSTGSSYNEQFF
TRBV19	TRBJ2-3	CASSSTSGGSTDTQYF
TRBV20-1	TRBJ2-2	CSARGLAATNTGELFF